What follows are 5 T cell receptor beta chains derived from one specimen sequenced in a study of yellow fever vaccine responses in identical twins. TCRdb re-called the RT-PCR reads with MiXCR, one entry per CDR3 protein. The sample has 17,000 or so distinct CDR3 sequences, roughly 70% seen once; the top ten hold under 3%. The sequences come from T cells from blood (PBMCs), unsorted or a sorted subset (not recorded which), collected before or after yellow fever vaccination (not recorded which). These receptors came from a woman under 30 who received the yellow fever vaccine.

The rearrangement links TRBV15 to TRBJ1-1; possible D gene TRBD1, 5 bases. This CDR3 has 15 residues. Germline V lookup: CDR1 LNHNV, CDR2 YYDKDF (reference sequence). Between the trimmed V and J ends, which lost 0 bases and 1 base, there was a span of 9 bases. The CDR3 sequence is CATSRDRGENTEAFF. CDR3 DNA sequence: TGTGCCACCAGCAGAGATAGAGGGGAGAACACTGAAGCTTTCTTT.

The genes are TRBV11-3 and TRBJ2-7; 8 nucleotides align to TRBD2. The V and J ends lost 0 bases and 1 base, in that order; junction bases with no gene match: 2. In germline, CDR1 is SGHNT, CDR2 YENEEA. The CDR3 is made up of 15 amino acids. In DNA, the CDR3 is TGTGCCAGCAGCTTAGATCTAGCGGGTTCCTACGAGCAGTACGTC. This codes for CASSLDLAGSYEQYV.

The chain has TRBV4-2 and TRBJ1-1, with D uncertain. Trimming shortened V by 1 base and J by 0 bases, and 9 bases separated the two germline ends. CDR1 is LGHNA, CDR2 YNFKEQ, per germline. This CDR3 comprises 15 residues. This CDR3 reads CASSQVARMNTEAFF. The CDR3 DNA follows: TGTGCCAGCAGCCAAGTTGCACGGATGAACACTGAAGCTTTCTTT.

This rearrangement joins TRBV19 to TRBJ1-2; D remains unclear. Deletions cut 6 bases from V and 2 bases from J, with 7 bases between. The CDR3 covers 12 residues. The V gene's germline CDR1 is LNHDA and CDR2 SQIVND (reference sequence). The CDR3, as DNA: TGTGCCAGTAGGGACGGCAACTATGGCTACACCTTC. Translation gives CASRDGNYGYTF.

V and J are TRBV2 and TRBJ2-7, with 10 bases matching TRBD2. J gave up 3 bases and V 10 bases, and 6 bases lay outside the gene matches. Germline V gene sequence: CDR1 SNHLY, CDR2 FYNNEI. This CDR3 has 13 amino acids. The CDR3 reads CAIDSGRIYEQYF. For the CDR3, the DNA is TGTGCCATCGATAGCGGGAGGATCTACGAGCAGTACTTC.